The clone carrying this T cell receptor (beta chain) was detected only once. Its matching antigen is unknown. This specimen comes from a study of cytomegalovirus exposure and HLA in healthy donors. Study details: Most genotyped donors, about four fifths of more than 300, had Caucasian-associated genetic ancestry.

The germline CDR1 and CDR2 sequences are MNHEY and SVGAGI. The CDR3 runs to 13 residues. Trimming at V came to 8 bases and at J to 5 bases, leaving 7 bases not matched to a gene. 13 Jbeta primers and 60 Vbeta primers were used for the PCR. TCRdb's table, derived via immunoSEQ multiplex PCR, lists solely in-frame clones and lacks some. This table holds tens of thousands of clones, roughly 74% found once. Study-wide results and limits: The study put under 200 TCR beta chains on its list as cytomegalovirus-associated. In a later analysis, TCR association rates varied by HLA locus: DRB1 most, HLA-C fewest. A few of the chains that were CMV-associated were confirmed in vitro to be specific for CMV antigens.

The chain links TRBV6-5 to TRBJ2-5; 8 nucleotides line up with TRBD2. Material: PBMCs. The TCR sequence derives from a man younger than 35 in good health and CMV-seropositive. Written as DNA, the CDR3 is TGTGCCAGCCTCCCCGCGGGGGGCGAGACCCAGTACTTC. Translated: CASLPAGGETQYF.